This T cell receptor (beta chain) was profiled in a study of blood T cell repertoires in COVID-19. Source study methods: For nucleated cells, counts were estimated from reference gene primer amplification. Repertoires were generated with immunoSEQ multiplex PCR, while TCRdb's copy carries only in-frame clones and drops some. D and trimming were read from the DNA, whereas the V and J calls and clone size are those reported in that table. The data contain some 180,000 clones, 75% to 90% of them seen just once; the ten biggest clones take up 5% to 7.5%. V was pared by 2 bases and J by 6 bases, with 14 bases between. This CDR3 spans 15 amino acids. Germline V gives CDR1 SGHAT, CDR2 FQNNGV. This clone was counted once.

The sequenced sample consisted of PBMCs or T cells enriched from blood (not recorded which). The TCR was taken from a man aged 35 to 55 who had recovered from COVID-19. The J gene is TRBJ1-5, the V gene TRBV11-2; D not certain. CDR3 sequence (DNA): TGTGCCAGCAGCTTATCTGGCCCGGGAGGTCAGCCCCAGCATTTT. Its protein is CASSLSGPGGQPQHF.